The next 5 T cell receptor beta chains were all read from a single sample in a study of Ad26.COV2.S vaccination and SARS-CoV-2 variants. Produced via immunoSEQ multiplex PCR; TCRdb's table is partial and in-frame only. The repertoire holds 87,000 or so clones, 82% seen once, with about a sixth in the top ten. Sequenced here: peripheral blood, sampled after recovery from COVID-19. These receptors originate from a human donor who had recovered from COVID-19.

In DNA form, the CDR3 reads TGTGCCAGCACCCAGGACAGGGAGGTTGCCCAGTACTTC. Translated: CASTQDREVAQYF. V usage is TRBV5-4 and J usage is TRBJ2-5, with 8 bases identical to TRBD1. The CDR3 spans 13 residues. The junction had 10 bases not matched to a gene; V was cut back by 6 bases and J by 9 bases. Germline CDR1 reads SGHNT; CDR2 reads YYREEE (reference sequence).

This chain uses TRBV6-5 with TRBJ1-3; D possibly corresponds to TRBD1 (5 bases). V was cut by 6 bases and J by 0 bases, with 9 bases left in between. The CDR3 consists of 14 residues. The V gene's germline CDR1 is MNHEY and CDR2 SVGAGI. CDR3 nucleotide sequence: TGTGCCAGCAGACGGGGCAGCTCTGGAAACACCATATATTTT. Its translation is CASRRGSSGNTIYF.

This CDR3 reads CASSHSWGGSYNEQFF. The CDR3 DNA reads as TGCGCCAGCAGCCATTCCTGGGGGGGCTCCTACAATGAGCAGTTCTTC. The chain carries TRBV4-1 and TRBJ2-1; 7 bases match TRBD2. The V gene's germline CDR1 is MGHRA and CDR2 YSYEKL. CDR3 length: 16 residues. With 3 bases clipped from V and 0 bases from J, the junction kept 5 bases outside the gene matches.

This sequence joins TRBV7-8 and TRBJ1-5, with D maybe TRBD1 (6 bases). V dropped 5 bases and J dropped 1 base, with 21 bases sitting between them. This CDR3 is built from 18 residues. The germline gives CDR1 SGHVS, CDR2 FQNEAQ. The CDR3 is CASSLSAQGSRSNQPQHF. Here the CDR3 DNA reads TGTGCCAGCAGCCTTAGCGCGCAGGGGAGCAGGAGCAATCAGCCCCAGCATTTT.

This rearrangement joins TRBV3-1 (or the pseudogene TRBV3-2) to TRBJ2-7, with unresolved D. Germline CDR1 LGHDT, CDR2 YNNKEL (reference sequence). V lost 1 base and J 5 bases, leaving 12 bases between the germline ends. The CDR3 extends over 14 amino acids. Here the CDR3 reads CASSQARNVDEQYF. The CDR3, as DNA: TGTGCCAGCAGCCAAGCCCGGAACGTCGACGAGCAGTACTTC.